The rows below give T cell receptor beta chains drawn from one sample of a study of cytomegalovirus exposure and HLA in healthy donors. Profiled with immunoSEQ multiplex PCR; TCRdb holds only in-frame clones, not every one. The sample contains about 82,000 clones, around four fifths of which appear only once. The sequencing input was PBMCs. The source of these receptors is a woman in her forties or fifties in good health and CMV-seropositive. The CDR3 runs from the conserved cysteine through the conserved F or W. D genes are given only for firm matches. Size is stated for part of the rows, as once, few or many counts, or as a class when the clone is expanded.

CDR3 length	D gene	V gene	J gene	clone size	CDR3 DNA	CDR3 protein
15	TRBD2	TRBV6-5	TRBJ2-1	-	TGTGCCAGCAGCCCCCGGACTAGTAGCTACAATGAGCAGTTCTTC	CASSPRTSSYNEQFF
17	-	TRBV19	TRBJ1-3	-	TGTGCCAGTAGTCTCCGGGGAATACGACGCTCTGGAAACACCATATATTTT	CASSLRGIRRSGNTIYF
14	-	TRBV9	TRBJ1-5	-	TGTGCCAGCAGCGGGGGGCCGGGTAATCAGCCCCAGCATTTT	CASSGGPGNQPQHF
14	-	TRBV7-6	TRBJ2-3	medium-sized	TGTGCCAGCAGCCTCCTAAGTAGTACAGATACGCAGTATTTT	CASSLLSSTDTQYF
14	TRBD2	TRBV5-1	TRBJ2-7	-	TGCGCCAGCAGCTTCACAGCGGGATCGCCCGAGCAGTACTTC	CASSFTAGSPEQYF
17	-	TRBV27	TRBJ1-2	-	TGTGCCAGCAGAAGTCAGGGGCCCGGCAGTCATGTCTATGGCTACACCTTC	CASRSQGPGSHVYGYTF
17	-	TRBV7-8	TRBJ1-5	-	TGTGCCAGCAGCCCTAGACAGACGCGTATGTCAAATCAGCCCCAGCATTTT	CASSPRQTRMSNQPQHF
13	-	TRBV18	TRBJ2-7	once	TGTGCCAGCTCCTACAGGGTATCGGGAGAGCAGTACTTC	CASSYRVSGEQYF
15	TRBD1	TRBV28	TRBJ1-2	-	TGTGCCAGCAGTCCCCAACAGGGGGCGCATTATGGCTACACCTTC	CASSPQQGAHYGYTF
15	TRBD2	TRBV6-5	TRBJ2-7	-	TGTGCCAGCAGTTACTGGCGGGGGTCCTCCTACGAGCAGTACTTC	CASSYWRGSSYEQYF
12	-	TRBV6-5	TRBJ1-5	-	TGTGCCACATCTGGCGGAGGTCAGCCCCAGCATTTT	CATSGGGQPQHF
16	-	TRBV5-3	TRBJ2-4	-	TGTGCCAGAAGCTTGGCGCAGGCACTAGCCAAAAACATTCAGTACTTC	CARSLAQALAKNIQYF
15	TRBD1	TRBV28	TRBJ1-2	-	TGTGCCACTACGTCTGCGGGACAGGGAAACTATGGCTACACCTTC	CATTSAGQGNYGYTF
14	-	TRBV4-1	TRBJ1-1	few	TGCGCCAGCAGCCAGCTAGGCCCTGGCACTGAAGCTTTCTTT	CASSQLGPGTEAFF
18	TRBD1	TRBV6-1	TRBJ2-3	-	TGTGCCAGCAGTGAAACCCCCGGGACAGGGGTCTACACAGATACGCAGTATTTT	CASSETPGTGVYTDTQYF
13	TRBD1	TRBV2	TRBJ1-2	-	TGTGCCAGCAGCCCGGACAGGGATTATGGCTACACCTTC	CASSPDRDYGYTF
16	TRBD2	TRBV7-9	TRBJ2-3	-	TGTGCCAGCAGCTTAGGGGGGGTAGCGGGAATGGATACGCAGTATTTT	CASSLGGVAGMDTQYF